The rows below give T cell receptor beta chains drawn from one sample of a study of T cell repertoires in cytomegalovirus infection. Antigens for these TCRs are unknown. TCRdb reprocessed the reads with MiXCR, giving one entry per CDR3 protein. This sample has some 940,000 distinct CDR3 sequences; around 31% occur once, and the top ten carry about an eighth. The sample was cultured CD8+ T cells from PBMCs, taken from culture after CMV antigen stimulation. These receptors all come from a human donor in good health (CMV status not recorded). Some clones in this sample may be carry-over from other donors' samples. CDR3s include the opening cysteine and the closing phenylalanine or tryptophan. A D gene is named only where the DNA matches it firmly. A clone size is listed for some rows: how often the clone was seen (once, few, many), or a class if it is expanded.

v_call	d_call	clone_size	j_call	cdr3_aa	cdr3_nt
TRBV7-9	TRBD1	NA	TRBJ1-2	CASSLGAGGTYGYTF	TGTGCCAGCAGCTTAGGGGCAGGGGGAACCTATGGCTACACCTTC
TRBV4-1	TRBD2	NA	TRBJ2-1	CASSPAPVGGVYNEQFF	TGCGCCAGCAGCCCCGCCCCTGTTGGGGGGGTATACAATGAACAGTTCTTC
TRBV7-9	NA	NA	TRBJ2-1	CASDLGGGGYNEQFF	TGTGCCAGCGACTTAGGGGGTGGAGGATACAATGAGCAGTTCTTC
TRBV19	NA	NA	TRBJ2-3	CASSISTSSDTQYF	TGTGCCAGTAGTATCTCGACTTCCTCAGATACGCAGTATTTT
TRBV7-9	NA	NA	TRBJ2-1	CASSLGGVKSYNEQFF	TGTGCCAGCAGCTTAGGGGGGGTAAAGTCCTACAATGAGCAGTTCTTC
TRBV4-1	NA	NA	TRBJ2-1	CASSQVPGDYNEQFF	TGCGCCAGCAGCCAAGTACCCGGGGACTACAATGAGCAGTTCTTC
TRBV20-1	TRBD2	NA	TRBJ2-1	CSATSGGAGEQFF	TGCAGTGCTACTAGCGGGGGGGCTGGTGAGCAGTTCTTC
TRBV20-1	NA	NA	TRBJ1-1	CSATMKVNTEAFF	TGCAGTGCAACCATGAAAGTGAACACTGAAGCTTTCTTT
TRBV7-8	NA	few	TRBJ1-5	CASSSVGLGQPQHF	TGTGCCAGCAGCTCCGTCGGTCTGGGCCAGCCCCAGCATTTT
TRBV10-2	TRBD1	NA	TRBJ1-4	CASRDREGNEKLFF	TGCGCCAGCAGGGACAGGGAGGGTAATGAAAAACTGTTTTTT
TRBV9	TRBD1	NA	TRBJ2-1	CASSVRTDRGGNEQFF	TGTGCCAGCAGCGTAAGGACGGACAGGGGTGGGAATGAGCAGTTCTTC
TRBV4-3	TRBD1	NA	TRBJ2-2	CASSQGGQGNTGELFF	TGCGCCAGCAGCCAAGGGGGACAGGGGAACACCGGGGAGCTGTTTTTT
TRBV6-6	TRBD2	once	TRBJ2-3	CASRRTSGGSTDTQYF	TGTGCCAGCAGGCGGACTAGCGGGGGTAGCACAGATACGCAGTATTTT
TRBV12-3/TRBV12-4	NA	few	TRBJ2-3	CASRDPMGLGDTQYF	TGTGCCAGCAGGGACCCAATGGGGTTGGGGGATACGCAGTATTTT